This entry is about one T cell receptor beta chain. Among the exclusions were patients with other autoimmune diseases, uncontrolled infections, pregnancy or lactation. This specimen comes from a study of Graves' ophthalmopathy and Graves' hyperthyroidism. RNA transcripts served as template for amplifying TCR beta CDR3 sequences. First-round RT-PCR used HTBI primers; second-round multiplex PCR followed. TCRdb re-analysed the multiplex PCR reads in MiXCR, keeping a single row per CDR3 protein. Here the sample spans some 350,000 distinct CDR3 sequences, roughly 17% being singletons. Germline V gene lookup returns CDR1 MGHRA and CDR2 YSYEKL. Trimming at V came to 2 bases and at J to 7 bases, leaving 16 bases not matched to a gene. The length of the CDR3 is 17 residues.

Sequenced sample: peripheral blood. This chain connects TRBV4-1 to TRBJ2-7; 8 bases are a match to TRBD2. The sequence was obtained from an adult woman with stable Graves' hyperthyroidism. CDR3 nucleotides: TGCGCCAGCAGCCAACCAACCCGAAAGACTAGCGAAGCAGAGCAGTACTTC. Its protein is CASSQPTRKTSEAEQYF.